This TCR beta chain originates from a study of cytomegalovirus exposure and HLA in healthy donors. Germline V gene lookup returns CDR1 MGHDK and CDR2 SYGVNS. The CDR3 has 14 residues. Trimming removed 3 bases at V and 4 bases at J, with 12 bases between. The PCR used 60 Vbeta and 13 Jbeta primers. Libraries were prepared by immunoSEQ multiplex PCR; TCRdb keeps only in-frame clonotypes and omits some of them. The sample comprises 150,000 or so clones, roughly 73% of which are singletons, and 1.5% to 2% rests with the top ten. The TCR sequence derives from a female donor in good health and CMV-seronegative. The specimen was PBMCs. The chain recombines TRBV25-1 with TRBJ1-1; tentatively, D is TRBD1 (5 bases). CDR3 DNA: TGTGCCAGCAGTGATATACAGGTGGCCACTGAAGCTTTCTTT. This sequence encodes CASSDIQVATEAFF.